These T cell receptor beta chains were read from a single sample in a study of post-analysis software for immune sequencing data. TCRdb reprocessed the PCR reads via MiXCR and lists one record per CDR3 protein. The sample holds 650,000 to 850,000 distinct CDR3 sequences; roughly 50% are singletons and the top ten take approximately 5%. What was sequenced was blood. All receptors derive from a girl between 10 and 17 years old with multiple sclerosis. Each CDR3 is given with its conserved first and last residue. The D gene is left open where the match is weak. Where a row states a size, it is once, few, many or the class of an expanded clone; other rows omit it.

v_gene	abundance	d_gene	j_gene	CDR3nt	CDR3aa
TRBV7-9	once	.	TRBJ2-6	TGTGCCAGCAGCCCCGGGACGCCTGGGGCCAACGTCCTGACTTTC	CASSPGTPGANVLTF
TRBV4-2	few	.	TRBJ2-5	TGTGCCAGCAGCCAATTTAACTCCCAAGAGACCCAGTACTTC	CASSQFNSQETQYF
TRBV9	.	TRBD2	TRBJ2-7	TGTGCCAGCAGCGTAAGGGAGGGCTACGAGCAGTACTTC	CASSVREGYEQYF
TRBV27	few	.	TRBJ2-1	TGTGCCAGCAGTTTAGACGGGGAGGGGGCCAATGAGCAGTTCTTC	CASSLDGEGANEQFF
TRBV7-2	.	TRBD2	TRBJ2-5	TGTGCCAGCAGCTTAGCAGCGGGAGGTGGGGAGACCCAGTACTTC	CASSLAAGGGETQYF
TRBV5-5	.	.	TRBJ2-1	TGTGCCAGCAGCCCGGGATTTAACAATGAGCAGTTCTTC	CASSPGFNNEQFF
TRBV6-5	few	TRBD1	TRBJ1-4	TGTGCCAGCAGTTACTCGACAGGGGAAAAACTGTTTTTT	CASSYSTGEKLFF
TRBV24-1	.	.	TRBJ2-3	TGTGCCACCAGTGAGTCACCGGGGCGAGTCTACACAGATACGCAGTATTTT	CATSESPGRVYTDTQYF
TRBV7-9	.	.	TRBJ2-7	TGTGCCAGCAGCTTTTTACACGAGCAGTACTTC	CASSFLHEQYF
TRBV20-1	.	TRBD2	TRBJ2-5	TGCAGTGCTAGAGGCGGGGGGGCCTCTGAGACCCAGTACTTC	CSARGGGASETQYF
TRBV4-2	.	TRBD2	TRBJ2-2	TGTGCCAGCAGCCAAGCGCCGGGAGGGCTGAACACCGGGGAGCTGTTTTTT	CASSQAPGGLNTGELFF
TRBV2	.	TRBD1	TRBJ1-2	TGTGCCAGCAGGACAACAGGGGGCGAGGATGGCTACACCTTC	CASRTTGGEDGYTF
TRBV10-3	once	TRBD1	TRBJ1-2	TGTGCCATCAGTAGAACAGACAGGGGTGGCTACACCTTC	CAISRTDRGGYTF
TRBV5-1	.	TRBD2	TRBJ2-2	TGCGCCAGCAGCCCAGCCCCGACTAGCCAGAACACCGGGGAGCTGTTTTTT	CASSPAPTSQNTGELFF
TRBV29-1	few	TRBD1	TRBJ2-7	TGCAGCGTTGTGGGGGGACAGGGAAATTACGAGCAGTACTTC	CSVVGGQGNYEQYF
TRBV20-1	.	.	TRBJ2-1	TGCAGTGCTAGCGTTAGCGGTAATGAGCAGTTCTTC	CSASVSGNEQFF
TRBV19	once	TRBD2	TRBJ2-1	TGTGCCAGTAGTATTCCGGGAGGGCACAATGAGCAGTTCTTC	CASSIPGGHNEQFF
TRBV6-6	.	TRBD2	TRBJ2-1	TGTGCCAGCAGTTACTTAGCGGGGGGGAGCTCCTACAATGAGCAGTTCTTC	CASSYLAGGSSYNEQFF
TRBV12-3/TRBV12-4	few	.	TRBJ2-6	TGTGCCAGCAGTTTAGATGGGGCCAACGTCCTGACTTTC	CASSLDGANVLTF
TRBV6-5	few	.	TRBJ1-1	TGTGCCAGCAGTTACCGGGGCTCTAACACTGAAGCTTTCTTT	CASSYRGSNTEAFF
TRBV6-6	few	.	TRBJ2-3	TGTGCCAGCAGTTACCTCCCGAGCACAGATACGCAGTATTTT	CASSYLPSTDTQYF
TRBV28	.	.	TRBJ1-2	TGTGCCAGCAGTGAATCAGGGGATCGTGGCTACACCTTC	CASSESGDRGYTF
TRBV7-2	few	.	TRBJ1-2	TGTGCCAGCAGCTCCGGACATGGCTATGGCTACACCTTC	CASSSGHGYGYTF
TRBV12-3/TRBV12-4	.	.	TRBJ1-6	TGTGCCAGCAGTCCCGGGCCGATCATTAGCTCCTATAATTCACCCCTCCACTTT	CASSPGPIISSYNSPLHF
TRBV20-1	.	TRBD2	TRBJ2-7	TGCAGTGCTAGAGAGGGCGGGAGGGCCTCCGAGCAGTACTTC	CSAREGGRASEQYF
TRBV9	.	.	TRBJ2-3	TGTGCCAGCAGCTCAAACTCAAGGACGACAGATACGCAGTATTTT	CASSSNSRTTDTQYF
TRBV15	few	TRBD1	TRBJ2-3	TGTGCCACCAGACCTCCGGGACAGGGATCAAATACGCAGTATTTT	CATRPPGQGSNTQYF
TRBV7-9	.	.	TRBJ2-5	TGTGCCAGCAGCCCCCAATCGTCTGGGATAGAGACCCAGTACTTC	CASSPQSSGIETQYF
TRBV5-1	few	TRBD1	TRBJ2-7	TGCGCCAGCAGCCCGAGGACAGGGAGCTTGCCCTACGAGCAGTACTTC	CASSPRTGSLPYEQYF
TRBV12-3/TRBV12-4	.	TRBD2	TRBJ2-1	TGTGCCAGCAGGGCTAGCGGGAGAGCGGTAAGAGACAATGAGCAGTTCTTC	CASRASGRAVRDNEQFF
TRBV6-4	once	.	TRBJ2-3	TGTGCCAGCAGTATTAGAGGTTCCGAGACAGATACGCAGTATTTT	CASSIRGSETDTQYF
TRBV24-1	.	.	TRBJ1-1	TGTGCCACCAGTGATTCCCGAGGTCCAGGGAACACTGAAGCTTTCTTT	CATSDSRGPGNTEAFF
TRBV27	.	.	TRBJ2-7	TGTGCCAGCAGAGGTCTTTCAAGTGCCTACGAGCAGTACTTC	CASRGLSSAYEQYF
TRBV9	.	.	TRBJ1-5	TGTGCCAGCAGCGCCCAGGGCGCACTAGGACAGCCCCAGCATTTT	CASSAQGALGQPQHF
TRBV10-3	.	.	TRBJ2-7	TGTGCCATCAGTGAAGGTAGAGGCATCTCCTACGAGCAGTACTTC	CAISEGRGISYEQYF
TRBV15	.	.	TRBJ2-1	TGTGCCACCAGCAGTAATATGGGGAATGAGCACTTCTTC	CATSSNMGNEHFF
TRBV6-5	once	TRBD2	TRBJ2-7	TGTGCCAGCAGTTACGGGCTAGCGGGAGGATCTCTCTACGAGCAGTACTTC	CASSYGLAGGSLYEQYF
TRBV20-1	.	.	TRBJ1-4	TGCAGTGCCCGGGTGCGGGGGGAGAGTGAAAAACTGTTTTTT	CSARVRGESEKLFF
TRBV7-2	.	TRBD2	TRBJ2-7	TGTGCCAGCAGCTTAGAACTACTAGCGGGAGGTGCGTACGAGCAGTACTTC	CASSLELLAGGAYEQYF
TRBV15	.	.	TRBJ1-1	TGTGCCACCAGCAGAGAAAACAGGAACACTGAAGCTTTCTTT	CATSRENRNTEAFF
TRBV12-3/TRBV12-4	few	.	TRBJ2-5	TGTGCCAGCACCATTCTAGGACAGAACCAAGAGACCCAGTACTTC	CASTILGQNQETQYF
TRBV11-3	.	.	TRBJ2-1	TGTGCCAGCAGCTCCTATCTCCGGGATGAGCAGTTCTTC	CASSSYLRDEQFF
TRBV20-1	.	.	TRBJ2-4	TGCAGTGCTAGAATGGGGCCCTACGGGCAGTACTTC	CSARMGPYGQYF
TRBV7-8	.	TRBD1	TRBJ1-1	TGTGCCAGCCGGAGTGAGGGGGCGCGGAACACTGAAGCTTTCTTT	CASRSEGARNTEAFF